Listed below are T cell receptor beta chains from one sample, sequenced in a study of OX40 agonist ivuxolimab in advanced cancers. The table came from immunoSEQ multiplex PCR; TCRdb's copy has only in-frame clones and leaves some out. The sample yields approximately 63,000 clones, 75% to 90% seen once. This specimen consisted of CD4+ or CD8+ T cells sorted from blood, obtained in a trial of the OX40 agonist ivuxolimab. The origin of the receptors is an adult with an advanced solid tumor such as melanoma, head and neck, liver or kidney cancer. The CDR3 runs from the conserved cysteine through the conserved F or W. D genes are given only for firm matches. The listing skips clone size in some rows; elsewhere it reads once, few, many or a size class.

D gene: TRBD1
J gene: TRBJ2-1
clone size: NA
V gene: TRBV5-6
CDR3 protein: CASSFTGGTYNEQFF
CDR3 DNA: TGTGCCAGCAGCTTCACAGGGGGCACTTACAATGAGCAGTTCTTC

D gene: TRBD2
J gene: TRBJ2-1
clone size: NA
V gene: TRBV19
CDR3 protein: CASSTGLAGYNEQFF
CDR3 DNA: TGTGCCAGTAGTACGGGACTAGCGGGCTACAATGAGCAGTTCTTC

D gene: TRBD2
J gene: TRBJ2-1
clone size: NA
V gene: TRBV5-1
CDR3 protein: CASSFIAGGNNEQFF
CDR3 DNA: TGCGCCAGCAGCTTTATAGCGGGAGGCAACAATGAGCAGTTCTTC

D gene: NA
J gene: TRBJ1-4
clone size: few
V gene: TRBV2
CDR3 protein: CASSAFGAVDEKLFF
CDR3 DNA: TGTGCCAGCAGCGCCTTTGGGGCGGTGGATGAAAAACTGTTTTTT

D gene: NA
J gene: TRBJ2-3
clone size: NA
V gene: TRBV30
CDR3 protein: CAWSKGISSGKPDTQYF
CDR3 DNA: TGTGCCTGGAGTAAAGGTATATCCTCGGGGAAACCAGATACGCAGTATTTT

D gene: TRBD1
J gene: TRBJ2-1
clone size: NA
V gene: TRBV28
CDR3 protein: CASSADRGLYNEQFF
CDR3 DNA: TGTGCCAGCAGCGCAGACAGGGGTCTCTACAATGAGCAGTTCTTC

D gene: NA
J gene: TRBJ1-1
clone size: once
V gene: TRBV6-5
CDR3 protein: CASSYSPMNTEAFF
CDR3 DNA: TGTGCCAGCAGTTACAGTCCTATGAACACTGAAGCTTTCTTT

D gene: NA
J gene: TRBJ1-5
clone size: NA
V gene: TRBV19
CDR3 protein: CASTRTTGEQPQHF
CDR3 DNA: TGTGCCAGTACTAGGACAACTGGGGAGCAGCCCCAGCATTTT

D gene: TRBD1
J gene: TRBJ1-2
clone size: few
V gene: TRBV4-1
CDR3 protein: CASSLVGQAKGGYTF
CDR3 DNA: TGCGCCAGCAGCCTTGTCGGACAGGCCAAAGGAGGCTACACCTTC

D gene: TRBD1
J gene: TRBJ2-1
clone size: NA
V gene: TRBV6-1
CDR3 protein: CASSGRGTGGYNEQFF
CDR3 DNA: TGTGCCAGCAGTGGTAGAGGAACAGGGGGATACAATGAGCAGTTCTTC

D gene: NA
J gene: TRBJ1-2
clone size: few
V gene: TRBV6-5
CDR3 protein: CASSYGNQGYGYTF
CDR3 DNA: TGTGCCAGCAGTTACGGAAACCAGGGGTATGGCTACACCTTC

D gene: NA
J gene: TRBJ2-1
clone size: NA
V gene: TRBV25-1
CDR3 protein: CASSARNRNEQFF
CDR3 DNA: TGTGCCAGCAGTGCTAGAAATCGCAATGAGCAGTTCTTC

D gene: TRBD1
J gene: TRBJ1-1
clone size: NA
V gene: TRBV27
CDR3 protein: CASSSGTGFGTEAFF
CDR3 DNA: TGTGCCAGCAGTTCCGGGACAGGCTTTGGCACTGAAGCTTTCTTT

D gene: NA
J gene: TRBJ2-7
clone size: once
V gene: TRBV6-5
CDR3 protein: CASSYLRGGYEQYF
CDR3 DNA: TGTGCCAGCAGTTACTTAAGGGGTGGGTACGAGCAGTACTTC

D gene: TRBD2
J gene: TRBJ2-3
clone size: NA
V gene: TRBV7-3
CDR3 protein: CASSSGGSSTDTQYF
CDR3 DNA: TGTGCCAGCAGCTCCGGCGGGAGCAGCACAGATACGCAGTATTTT

D gene: TRBD2
J gene: TRBJ2-1
clone size: NA
V gene: TRBV29-1
CDR3 protein: CSVDKGLDNEQFF
CDR3 DNA: TGCAGCGTTGATAAGGGACTAGACAATGAGCAGTTCTTC

D gene: TRBD1
J gene: TRBJ2-3
clone size: NA
V gene: TRBV4-1
CDR3 protein: CASSQGPGTVVARRYTQYF
CDR3 DNA: TGCGCCAGCAGCCAAGGACCGGGGACAGTCGTTGCTAGGAGGTATACGCAGTATTTT

D gene: NA
J gene: TRBJ2-3
clone size: NA
V gene: TRBV5-1
CDR3 protein: CASSFGTRTDTQYF
CDR3 DNA: TGCGCCAGCAGCTTTGGCACCCGCACAGATACGCAGTATTTT

D gene: NA
J gene: TRBJ1-5
clone size: NA
V gene: TRBV16
CDR3 protein: CASSQSPPGNQPQHF
CDR3 DNA: TGTGCCAGCAGCCAATCCCCGCCCGGCAATCAGCCCCAGCATTTT

D gene: TRBD2
J gene: TRBJ2-2
clone size: NA
V gene: TRBV5-1
CDR3 protein: CASRAGTSGYTGELFF
CDR3 DNA: TGCGCCAGCAGGGCCGGGACTAGCGGGTACACCGGGGAGCTGTTTTTT

D gene: TRBD2
J gene: TRBJ2-1
clone size: NA
V gene: TRBV10-3
CDR3 protein: CAISDLTSGRANEQFF
CDR3 DNA: TGTGCCATCAGTGACCTAACTAGCGGGAGAGCTAATGAGCAGTTCTTC

D gene: NA
J gene: TRBJ1-6
clone size: NA
V gene: TRBV27
CDR3 protein: CASSYRENSPLHF
CDR3 DNA: TGTGCCAGCAGCTACAGGGAAAATTCACCCCTCCACTTT

D gene: TRBD2
J gene: TRBJ2-3
clone size: NA
V gene: TRBV5-1
CDR3 protein: CASRGEGQDTQYF
CDR3 DNA: TGCGCCAGCAGGGGGGAGGGCCAAGATACGCAGTATTTT

D gene: NA
J gene: TRBJ2-5
clone size: few
V gene: TRBV27
CDR3 protein: CASSPRDTSQETQYF
CDR3 DNA: TGTGCCAGCAGTCCCCGGGATACGTCCCAAGAGACCCAGTACTTC